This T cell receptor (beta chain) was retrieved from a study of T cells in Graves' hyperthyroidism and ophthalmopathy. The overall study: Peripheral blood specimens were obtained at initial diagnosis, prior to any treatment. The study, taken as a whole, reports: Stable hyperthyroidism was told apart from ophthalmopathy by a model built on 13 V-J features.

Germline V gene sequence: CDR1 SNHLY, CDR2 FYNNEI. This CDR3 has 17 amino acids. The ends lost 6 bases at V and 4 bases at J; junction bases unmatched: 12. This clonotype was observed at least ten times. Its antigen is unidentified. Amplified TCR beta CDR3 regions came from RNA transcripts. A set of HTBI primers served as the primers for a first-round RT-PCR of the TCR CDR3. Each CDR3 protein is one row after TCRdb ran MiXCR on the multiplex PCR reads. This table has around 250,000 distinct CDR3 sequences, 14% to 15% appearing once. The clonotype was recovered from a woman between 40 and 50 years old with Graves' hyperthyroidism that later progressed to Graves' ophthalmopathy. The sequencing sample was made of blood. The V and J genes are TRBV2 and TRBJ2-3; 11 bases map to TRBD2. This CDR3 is CASRRPLAGVGADTQYF. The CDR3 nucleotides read TGTGCCAGCAGGAGACCACTAGCGGGAGTCGGGGCAGATACGCAGTATTTT.